Sequencing of this TCR beta chain was carried out in a study of graft-versus-host responses after intestinal transplantation. Turning to the study itself: Tacrolimus and steroids were given for roughly 3 years to all recipients after anti-thymocyte globulin induction. The study, taken as a whole, reports: After transplant, early declines in HvG clones were associated with peak levels of circulating GvH clones.

On this clone itself: Its target is unknown.

Measured with immunoSEQ multiplex PCR; TCRdb has only the in-frame clones, and not every one. The top ten hold less than 2.5% of the sample, which has about 50,000 clones, about 93% seen once. Looked up from germline, CDR1 is MGHDK and CDR2 is SYGVNS. Trimming shortened V by 1 base and J by 0 bases, and 7 bases separated the two germline ends. The CDR3 runs 16 residues. The sequence derives from a human donor who was the organ donor for an intestinal transplant. This chain links TRBV25-1 with TRBJ2-6, with a possible D match to TRBD1 (6 bases). The sequenced sample was unstimulated CD4+ T cells sorted from spleen or lymph node cells, obtained before transplant. The CDR3 DNA sequence: TGTGCCAGCAGTGAATGGGACAACTCTGGGGCCAACGTCCTGACTTTC. Its translation: CASSEWDNSGANVLTF.